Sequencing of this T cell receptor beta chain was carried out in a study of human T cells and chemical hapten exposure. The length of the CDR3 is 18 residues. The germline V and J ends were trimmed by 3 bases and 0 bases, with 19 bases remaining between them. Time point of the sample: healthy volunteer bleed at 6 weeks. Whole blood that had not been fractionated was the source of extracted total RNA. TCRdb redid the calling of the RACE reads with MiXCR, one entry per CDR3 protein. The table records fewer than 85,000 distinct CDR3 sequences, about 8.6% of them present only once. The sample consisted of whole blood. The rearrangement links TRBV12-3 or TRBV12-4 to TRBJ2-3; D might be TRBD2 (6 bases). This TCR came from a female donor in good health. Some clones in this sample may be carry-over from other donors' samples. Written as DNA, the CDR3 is TGTGCCAGCAGTTTTAGCCCCGGGGTAGCGGCTAGCACAGATACGCAGTATTTT. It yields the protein CASSFSPGVAASTDTQYF.